This T cell receptor (beta chain) appears in the sequencing data of a study of cytomegalovirus exposure and HLA in healthy donors. As for this clone: Antigen specificity is unknown.

This CDR3 has 15 residues. Germline CDR1 and CDR2: SGHDT and YYEEEE. V was pared by 1 base and J by 4 bases, with 12 bases between. 13 Jbeta primers and 60 Vbeta primers were used for the PCR. This table comes from immunoSEQ multiplex PCR, and its TCRdb copy is limited to in-frame clones, with some not included. The table includes 95,000 to 150,000 clones, around three quarters detected once. Study-wide points: Later analysis showed most CMV-associated TCR beta chains appearing HLA-restricted. 16,951 TCR beta sequences were associated with HLA alleles at 0.05 false discovery rate in a later analysis.

Sequencing used PBMCs. This clonotype originated in a woman aged 55-75 years in good health and CMV-seropositive. V is TRBV5-6 and J is TRBJ1-3; maybe TRBD1 (6 bases). The CDR3 loop is CASSLSSGTGNTIYF. In DNA, the CDR3 is TGTGCCAGCAGCTTGTCGTCAGGGACAGGAAACACCATATATTTT.